This TCR beta chain was sequenced during a study of shared clonotypes between healthy human individuals (TCRdb year 2020). With respect to the entire study: The cohort comprised a couple of women and three men aged 18 to 49 years. For each donor, CD4 naive and CD4 memory were each run on three plates, CD8 naive on two plates, and CD8 memory on one plate. To estimate repertoire size and how much clonotype sharing occurs between individuals, the study deeply sequenced the blood TCR repertoires of five healthy adults. Libraries were prepared and TCR repertoires were sequenced by different laboratories using diverse techniques, in order to increase sequencing depth and limit assay-specific biases. Between about 0.8 and 9 billion PBMCs per donor were obtained by leukapheresis.

Paper-wide results and their limitations: Sampling was restricted to blood, and TCR repertoires in tissue are likely to differ from TCR repertoires in blood. Because the study included a small number of donors, the genetic and exposure-history diversity represented was limited. Incomplete sequencing was indicated by rarefaction of sorted-subset datasets, despite the large sequencing depth. Naive subsets generally had larger estimated clonotype richness than memory subsets. Compared with non-shared clonotypes, the clonotypes found in all four sorted-subset donors had higher generation probabilities. Pairwise subsampling indicated that sequencing depth was expected to affect the degree of clonotype sharing among donors. When a few donors were compared, the shared fraction of clonotypes was about 5.4% for naive CD4, 3.5% for naive CD8, 2.3% for memory CD4, and 0.35% to 0.4% for memory CD8.

Using the deep immunoSEQ assay, multiplex PCR amplified TCR CDR3 regions from genomic DNA. Genomic DNA extracted from each cell subset was distributed evenly over all wells of several immunoSEQ 96-well plates, and each plate served as one replicate. For sorted subsets, 200 ng of genomic DNA, equivalent to 30,000 or so T cell genomes, went into each replicate PCR. Purified libraries were quantified with a Qubit 3.0 fluorometer, sized on a Bioanalyzer 2100, and re-quantified with the KAPA Library Quantification kit. Every immunoSEQ 96-well plate was sequenced on a dedicated single-read 150-cycle Illumina NextSeq 550 flow cell. Per the authors' processing: Because the immunoSEQ output included only junctional sequences and no quality scores, the filtering could not be the same as the filtering used for full-length reads. To assign V/J genes and CDR3, sequences were annotated using PyIR, a Python wrapper for IgBLAST v1.9, with IMGT germline references. Reads were removed for weak V/J assignments (E-value above 1e-6), missing CDR3, stop codons, out-of-frame junctions, or ambiguous translated residues. V3J clonotypes were defined as sequences sharing an identical inferred V gene, J gene, and CDR3 amino acid sequence. To compute the percentage overlap between repertoires, the number of shared unique clonotypes was divided by the size of the smaller repertoire. Three approaches were used to assess repertoire richness: RTK rarefaction, the Chao1 estimator, and Recon v2.1 estimates of unobserved clonotypes. OLGA was used to compute generation probabilities for all TCRbeta clonotypes that the gDNA method yielded from a few donors. The immuneACCESS repertoire file appears here via TCRdb, limited to in-frame rearrangements. These files lack a portion of the clones; in checked studies, under half of the deficit traces to unresolved V genes, and the cause of the others is not known. From that table come the V and J calls and clone size; the DNA was used to work out D and trimming. The sample table shows roughly 2.5 million clones, and roughly 92% are seen once. The biggest ten clones account for around 0.15% of the sample.

The donors were healthy, HIV-negative adults with no recently reported acute infections or vaccinations. All donors were Caucasian adults living in Nashville, Tennessee, USA. Magnetic negative selection was used to enrich CD4+ T cells, after which naive cells were positively selected on CD45RA and the negative fraction became the memory subset. After blood collection by leukapheresis, PBMCs were isolated using Ficoll-Histopaque density gradient centrifugation and then cryopreserved in the vapor phase of liquid nitrogen. Analytical flow cytometry was used to check the purity and quantity of each magnetically sorted T cell population. Each sorted fraction had its genomic DNA isolated and then quantified by UV absorbance on a Nanodrop 2000c. Taken from the germline V gene, the CDR1 and CDR2 loops are LGHNA and YNFKEQ. Reading from cysteine to phenylalanine, the CDR3 counts 14 amino acids. Only CDR3 DNA is held: 42 bases, read in frame from base 1. Trimming takes 6 bases from V and 1 base from J, and the germline ends sit 12 bases apart.

Regarding this clone: Its antigen remains unidentified. No quality values exist for individual bases; no much larger clone is one base distant.

This sequence was found in a man between 18 and 35 years old in good health. The material sequenced was naive CD4+ T cells sorted from blood. This sample's cell subset or site label indicates: CD45RA+ positively selected. The receptor chain draws on TRBV4-2 and TRBJ1-1; TRBD1 is a weak D gene call, 6 bases matching. The nucleotides are TGTGCCAGCAGTCCGGGACAAAAGAACACTGAAGCTTTCTTT. This encodes CASSPGQKNTEAFF.